This T cell receptor (beta chain) was recorded in a study of blood T cell repertoires in COVID-19. Study overall: Researchers got acute and convalescent COVID-19 samples from the United States, Italy and Spain. The analysed material was cDNA or gDNA that came from T cells, B-cell-depleted T cells, or PBMCs.

In the original analysis: Quantification of nucleated cells was approximated via reference gene primer amplification. Clones were read by immunoSEQ multiplex PCR, and TCRdb kept only the in-frame ones, dropping some. The V and J calls and clone size come from that table; D and trimming were worked out from the DNA. The profile covers roughly 120,000 clones, with approximately 85% appearing a single time and roughly 3.2% taken by the ten largest. The CDR3 runs to 16 residues. Germline V lookup: CDR1 SGHAT, CDR2 FQDESV (reference sequence). The V segment lost 5 bases and the J segment 2 bases; nucleotides outside the gene matches: 7.

Sequenced input: peripheral blood. The sequence was obtained from a woman older than 75 with COVID-19, enrolled during active disease. J is TRBJ2-3 and V is TRBV11-1; TRBD2 aligns across 10 bases. This CDR3 is CASSPWTSGNTDTQYF. The CDR3 bases are TGTGCCAGCAGCCCGTGGACTAGCGGAAACACAGATACGCAGTATTTT.